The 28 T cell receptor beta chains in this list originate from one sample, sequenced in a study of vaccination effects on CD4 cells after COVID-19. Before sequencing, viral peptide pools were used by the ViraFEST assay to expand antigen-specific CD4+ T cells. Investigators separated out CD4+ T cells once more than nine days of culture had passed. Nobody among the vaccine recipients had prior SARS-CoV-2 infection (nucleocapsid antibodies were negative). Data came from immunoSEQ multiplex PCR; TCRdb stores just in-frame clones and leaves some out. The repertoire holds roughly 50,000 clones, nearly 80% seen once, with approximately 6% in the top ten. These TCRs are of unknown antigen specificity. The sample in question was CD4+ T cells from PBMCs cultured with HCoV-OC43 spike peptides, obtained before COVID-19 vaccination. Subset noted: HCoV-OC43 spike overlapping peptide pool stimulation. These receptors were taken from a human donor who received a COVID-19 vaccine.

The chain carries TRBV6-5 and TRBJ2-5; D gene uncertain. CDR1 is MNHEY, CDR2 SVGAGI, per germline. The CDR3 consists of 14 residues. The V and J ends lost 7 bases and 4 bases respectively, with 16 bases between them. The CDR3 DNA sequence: TGTGCCAGCACCCGGGCACTTGCGTCAGAGACCCAGTACTTC. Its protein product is CASTRALASETQYF.

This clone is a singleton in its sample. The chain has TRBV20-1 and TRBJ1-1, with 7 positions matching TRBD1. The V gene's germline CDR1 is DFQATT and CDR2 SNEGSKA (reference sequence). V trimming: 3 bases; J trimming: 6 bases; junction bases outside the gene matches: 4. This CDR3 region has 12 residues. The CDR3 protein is CSASRDSPEAFF. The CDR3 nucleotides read TGCAGTGCTAGTAGGGACAGTCCTGAAGCTTTCTTT.

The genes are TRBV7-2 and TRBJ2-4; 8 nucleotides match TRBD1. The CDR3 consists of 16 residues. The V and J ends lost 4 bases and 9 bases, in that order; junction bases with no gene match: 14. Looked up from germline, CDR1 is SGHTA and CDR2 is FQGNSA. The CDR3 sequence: CASSSTGGLLSGIQYF. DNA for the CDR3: TGTGCCAGCAGCTCAACAGGGGGTTTGTTAAGTGGCATTCAGTACTTC.

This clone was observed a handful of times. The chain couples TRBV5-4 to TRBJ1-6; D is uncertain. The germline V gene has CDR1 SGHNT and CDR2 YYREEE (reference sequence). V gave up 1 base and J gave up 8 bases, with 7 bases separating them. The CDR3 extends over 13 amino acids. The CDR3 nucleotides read TGTGCCAGCAGCTTGTCAGAAGATTCACCCCTCCACTTT. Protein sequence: CASSLSEDSPLHF.

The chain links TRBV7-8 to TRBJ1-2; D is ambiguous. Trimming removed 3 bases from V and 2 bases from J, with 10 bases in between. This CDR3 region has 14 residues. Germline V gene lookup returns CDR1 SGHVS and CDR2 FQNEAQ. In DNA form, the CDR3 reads TGTGCCAGCAGCTTCATCCCGGGAAACTATGGCTACACCTTC. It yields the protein CASSFIPGNYGYTF.

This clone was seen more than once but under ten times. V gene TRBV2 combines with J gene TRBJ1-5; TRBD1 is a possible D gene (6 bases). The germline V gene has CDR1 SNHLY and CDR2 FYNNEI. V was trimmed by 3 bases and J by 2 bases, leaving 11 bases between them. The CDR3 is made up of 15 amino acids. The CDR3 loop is CASSERPGGNQPQHF. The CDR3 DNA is TGTGCCAGCAGTGAGCGGCCAGGGGGCAATCAGCCCCAGCATTTT.

DNA of the CDR3: TGTGCCAGCAGCCTCCTAGGGCCATCTACAGGTTCCTATAATTCACCCCTCCACTTT. Translation: CASSLLGPSTGSYNSPLHF. This chain uses TRBV7-3 with TRBJ1-6, with a weak D call TRBD1 (5 bases). V lost 5 bases and J 1 base, leaving 21 bases between the germline ends. Germline V gene lookup returns CDR1 SGHTA and CDR2 FQGTGA. The CDR3 contains 19 residues.

The CDR3 DNA follows: TGTGCCAGCACCCTGGGAGGGGCTTTGAGCAATCAGCCCCAGCATTTT. Translation: CASTLGGALSNQPQHF. The J gene is TRBJ1-5, the V gene TRBV28, with D tentatively TRBD1 (5 bases). The CDR3 sequence is 16 residues long. The V gene's germline CDR1 is MDHEN and CDR2 SYDVKM. Trimming took 7 bases from V and 1 from J, leaving 17 bases between them. Complete variable domain (other parts from reference TRBV28 and TRBJ1-5): DVKVTQSSRYLVKRTGEKVFLECVQDMDHENMFWYRQDPGLGLRLIYFSYDVKMKEKGDIPEGYSVSREKKERFSLILESASTNQTSMYLCASTLGGALSNQPQHFGDGTRLSIL.

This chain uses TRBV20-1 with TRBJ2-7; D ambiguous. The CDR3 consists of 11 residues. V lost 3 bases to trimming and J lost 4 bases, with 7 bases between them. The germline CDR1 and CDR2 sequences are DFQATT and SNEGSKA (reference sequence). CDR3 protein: CSASSSYEQYV. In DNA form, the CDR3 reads TGCAGTGCTAGCTCCTCTTACGAGCAGTACGTC.

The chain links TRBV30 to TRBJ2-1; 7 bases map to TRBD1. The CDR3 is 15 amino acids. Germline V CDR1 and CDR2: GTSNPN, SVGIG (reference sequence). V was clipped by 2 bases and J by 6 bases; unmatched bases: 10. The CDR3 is CAWSPQGPLFNEQFF. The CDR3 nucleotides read TGTGCCTGGAGTCCACAGGGGCCGCTGTTCAATGAGCAGTTCTTC.

CDR3 amino acids: CASSSGPWGYGYTF. The CDR3 region has the DNA TGTGCCAGCAGCTCCGGCCCGTGGGGCTATGGCTACACCTTC. The chain carries TRBV28 and TRBJ1-2; D gene unclear. The CDR3 spans 14 residues. V lost 6 bases and J lost 4, with 15 bases in between. Germline lookup yields CDR1 MDHEN and CDR2 SYDVKM.

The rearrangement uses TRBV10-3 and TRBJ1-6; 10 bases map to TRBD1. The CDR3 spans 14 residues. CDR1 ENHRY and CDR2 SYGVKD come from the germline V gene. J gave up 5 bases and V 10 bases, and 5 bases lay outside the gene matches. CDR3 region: CATDGTGDNSPLHF. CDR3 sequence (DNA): TGTGCCACCGACGGGACAGGGGATAATTCACCCCTCCACTTT.

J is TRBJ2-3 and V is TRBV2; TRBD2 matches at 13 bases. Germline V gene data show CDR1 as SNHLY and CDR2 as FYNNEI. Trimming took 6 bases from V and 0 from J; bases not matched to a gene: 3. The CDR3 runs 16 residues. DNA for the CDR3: TGTGCCAGCAGAAAGGGACTAGCGGGGAGCACAGATACGCAGTATTTT. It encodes CASRKGLAGSTDTQYF. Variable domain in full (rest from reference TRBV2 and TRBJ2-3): EPEVTQTPSHQVTQMGQEVILRCVPISNHLYFYWYRQILGQKVEFLVSFYNNEISEKSEIFDDQFSVERPDGSNFTLKIRSTKLEDSAMYFCASRKGLAGSTDTQYFGPGTRLTVL.

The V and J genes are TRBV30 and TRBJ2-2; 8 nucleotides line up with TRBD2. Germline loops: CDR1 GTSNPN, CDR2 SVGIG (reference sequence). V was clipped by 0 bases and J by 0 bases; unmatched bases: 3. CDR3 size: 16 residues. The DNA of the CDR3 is TGTGCCTGGAGTGTCTGGCGGGGGGCGAACACCGGGGAGCTGTTTTTT. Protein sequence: CAWSVWRGANTGELFF. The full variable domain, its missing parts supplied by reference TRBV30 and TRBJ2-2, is SQTIHQWPATLVQPVGSPLSLECTVEGTSNPNLYWYRQAAGRGLQLLFYSVGIGQISSEVPQNLSASRPQDRQFILSSKKLLLSDSGFYLCAWSVWRGANTGELFFGEGSRLTVL.

CDR3 amino acids: CASSLETNQPQHF. CDR3 sequence (DNA): TGTGCCAGCAGTTTGGAGACAAATCAGCCCCAGCATTTT. The gene calls are TRBV6-6 and TRBJ1-5; D not certain. The CDR3 sequence is 13 residues long. CDR1 is MNHNY and CDR2 is SVGAGI in the germline V gene (reference sequence). With 4 bases removed from V and 4 bases from J, the gap between germline ends came to 8 bases.

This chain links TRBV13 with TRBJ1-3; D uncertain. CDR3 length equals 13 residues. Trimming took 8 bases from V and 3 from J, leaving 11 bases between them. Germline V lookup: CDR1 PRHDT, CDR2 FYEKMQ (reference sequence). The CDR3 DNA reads TGTGCCAGCGGAAGAACAGTTGGAAACACCATATATTTT. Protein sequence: CASGRTVGNTIYF.

CDR3 residues: CASSPGLAGAGSTQYF. The CDR3 bases are TGTGCCAGCAGCCCGGGACTAGCGGGGGCCGGGAGTACGCAGTATTTT. This rearrangement joins TRBV7-8 to TRBJ2-3; 14 positions match TRBD2. CDR1 is SGHVS and CDR2 is FQNEAQ in the germline V gene. There are 16 residues in the CDR3. V shed 5 bases and J 8 bases; nucleotides not matched to a gene: 9.

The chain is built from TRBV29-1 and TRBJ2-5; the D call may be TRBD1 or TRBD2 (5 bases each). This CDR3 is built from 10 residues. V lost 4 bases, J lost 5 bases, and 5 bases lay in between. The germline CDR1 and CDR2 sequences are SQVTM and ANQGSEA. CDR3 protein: CSVGGETQYF. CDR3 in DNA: TGCAGCGTTGGGGGGGAGACCCAGTACTTC.

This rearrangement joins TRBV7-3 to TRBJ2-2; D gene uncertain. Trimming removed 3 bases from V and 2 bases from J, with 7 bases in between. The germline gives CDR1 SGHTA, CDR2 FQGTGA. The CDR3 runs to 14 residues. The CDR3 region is CASSLLGNTGELFF. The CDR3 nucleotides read TGTGCCAGCAGCTTGTTGGGAAACACCGGGGAGCTGTTTTTT.

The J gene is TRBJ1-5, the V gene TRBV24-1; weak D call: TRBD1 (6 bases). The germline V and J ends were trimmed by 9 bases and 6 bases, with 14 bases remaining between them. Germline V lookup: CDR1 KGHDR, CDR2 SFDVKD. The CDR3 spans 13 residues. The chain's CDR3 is CATAEGVGQPQHF. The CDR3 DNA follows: TGTGCCACCGCTGAGGGGGTAGGTCAGCCCCAGCATTTT.

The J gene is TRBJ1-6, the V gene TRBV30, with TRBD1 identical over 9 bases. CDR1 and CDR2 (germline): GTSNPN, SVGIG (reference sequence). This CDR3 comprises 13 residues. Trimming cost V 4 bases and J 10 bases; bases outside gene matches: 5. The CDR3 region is CAWTGQGNSPLHF. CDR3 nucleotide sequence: TGTGCCTGGACAGGACAGGGGAACTCACCCCTCCACTTT.

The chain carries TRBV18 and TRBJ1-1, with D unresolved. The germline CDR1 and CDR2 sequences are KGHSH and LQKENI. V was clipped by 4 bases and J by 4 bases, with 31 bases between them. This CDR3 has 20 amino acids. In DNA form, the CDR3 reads TGTGCCAGCTCACAAACGGTCGTAGACAACAATGGGCCCCGGGGCACTGAAGCTTTCTTT. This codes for CASSQTVVDNNGPRGTEAFF.

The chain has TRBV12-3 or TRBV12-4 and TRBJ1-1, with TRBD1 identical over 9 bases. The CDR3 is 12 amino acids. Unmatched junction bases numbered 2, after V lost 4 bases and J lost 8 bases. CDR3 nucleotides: TGTGCCAGCAGTTCCACAGGGGGCGAAGCTTTCTTT. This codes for CASSSTGGEAFF.

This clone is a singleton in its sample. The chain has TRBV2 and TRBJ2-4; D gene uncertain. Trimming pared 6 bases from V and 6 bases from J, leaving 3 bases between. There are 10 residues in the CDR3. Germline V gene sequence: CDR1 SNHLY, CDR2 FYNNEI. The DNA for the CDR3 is TGTGCCAGCAGCAGAAACATTCAGTACTTC. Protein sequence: CASSRNIQYF.

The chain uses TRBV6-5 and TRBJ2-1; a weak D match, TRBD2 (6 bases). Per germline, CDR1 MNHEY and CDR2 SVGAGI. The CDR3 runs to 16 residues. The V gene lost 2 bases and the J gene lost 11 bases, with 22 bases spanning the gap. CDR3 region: CASSYGAAGKFRQQFF. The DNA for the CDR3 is TGTGCCAGCAGTTACGGGGCAGCGGGTAAGTTTCGCCAGCAGTTCTTC.

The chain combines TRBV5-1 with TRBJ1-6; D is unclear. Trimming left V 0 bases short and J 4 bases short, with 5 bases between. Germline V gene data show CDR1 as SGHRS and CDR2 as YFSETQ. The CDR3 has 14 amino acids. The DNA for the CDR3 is TGCGCCAGCAGCTTGGACAGATATAATTCACCCCTCCACTTT. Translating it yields CASSLDRYNSPLHF.

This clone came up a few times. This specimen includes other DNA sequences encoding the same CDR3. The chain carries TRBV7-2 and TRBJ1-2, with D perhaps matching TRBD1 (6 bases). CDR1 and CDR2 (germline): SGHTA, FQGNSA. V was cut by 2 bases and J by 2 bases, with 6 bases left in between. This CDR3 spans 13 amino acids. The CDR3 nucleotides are TGTGCCAGCAGCTTACAGGGGAACTATGGCTACACCTTC. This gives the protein CASSLQGNYGYTF.

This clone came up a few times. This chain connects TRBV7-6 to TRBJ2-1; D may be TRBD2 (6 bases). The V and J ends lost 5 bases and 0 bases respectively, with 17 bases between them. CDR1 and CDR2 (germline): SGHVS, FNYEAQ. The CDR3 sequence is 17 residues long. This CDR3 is CASSQRAGGPSYNEQFF. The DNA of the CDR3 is TGTGCCAGCAGCCAGAGAGCGGGCGGGCCCTCCTACAATGAGCAGTTCTTC.